This TCR beta chain comes out of a study of blood T cell repertoires in COVID-19. V was clipped by 4 bases and J by 15 bases; unmatched bases: 13. Looked up from germline, CDR1 is MDHEN and CDR2 is SYDVKM. The CDR3 sequence is 14 residues long. The table came from immunoSEQ multiplex PCR; TCRdb's copy has only in-frame clones and leaves some out. This table has some 100,000 clones, 85% to 95% appearing once. This TCR was sampled from a man in his fifties or sixties with active COVID-19. This rearrangement joins TRBV28 to TRBJ2-1; TRBD1 aligns across 9 bases. Sequenced material: peripheral blood. In nucleotides, the CDR3 is TGTGCCAGCAGTTCGGCCGGGACAGGGAGCAGGCCGTTCTTC. Translated: CASSSAGTGSRPFF. Based on the CDR3 plus reference TRBV28 and TRBJ2-1, the full variable domain is DVKVTQSSRYLVKRTGEKVFLECVQDMDHENMFWYRQDPGLGLRLIYFSYDVKMKEKGDIPEGYSVSREKKERFSLILESASTNQTSMYLCASSSAGTGSRPFFGPGTRLTVL.